These 25 T cell receptor beta chains were all obtained from the same sample, sequenced in a study of shared clonotypes between healthy human individuals. Some clones are missing from TCRdb's copy, which holds only in-frame ones; the method was immunoSEQ multiplex PCR. The sample yields roughly 2.2 million clones, around 93% seen once. What was sequenced was naive CD4+ T cells from PBMCs. Indicated subset: CD45RA+ positively selected. These receptors were collected from a man aged 18 to 29 in good health. Some clones in this sample may be carry-over from other donors' samples.

The chain couples TRBV28 to TRBJ2-7; a possible D gene is TRBD1 (6 bases). The CDR3 contains 15 residues. The V gene lost 4 bases and the J gene lost 0 bases, with 13 bases spanning the gap. The germline CDR1 and CDR2 sequences are MDHEN and SYDVKM. CDR3 DNA sequence: TGTGCCAGCAGTTCGACCGGGACACCCTCCTACGAGCAGTACTTC. This gives the protein CASSSTGTPSYEQYF. The full variable domain, rest sourced from reference TRBV28 and TRBJ2-7, is DVKVTQSSRYLVKRTGEKVFLECVQDMDHENMFWYRQDPGLGLRLIYFSYDVKMKEKGDIPEGYSVSREKKERFSLILESASTNQTSMYLCASSSTGTPSYEQYFGPGTRLTVT.

This sequence joins TRBV28 and TRBJ2-3; 8 bases agree with TRBD1. The CDR3 consists of 16 residues. J gave up 3 bases and V 5 bases, and 10 bases lay outside the gene matches. CDR1 and CDR2 from the germline V gene are MDHEN and SYDVKM. CDR3 residues: CASSPSGTGGTDTQYF. Written as DNA, the CDR3 is TGTGCCAGCAGTCCGTCCGGGACAGGCGGGACAGATACGCAGTATTTT.

This sequence joins TRBV27 and TRBJ1-1, with D unclear. The CDR3 runs 16 residues. With 2 bases removed from V and 6 bases from J, the gap between germline ends came to 19 bases. Germline V gives CDR1 MNHEY, CDR2 SMNVEV (reference sequence). The CDR3 sequence is CASSLDGGYSSAEAFF. CDR3 DNA: TGTGCCAGCAGTTTAGACGGAGGGTACAGTTCCGCTGAAGCTTTCTTT.

The chain joins TRBV19 to TRBJ1-5; D is unclear. Trimming stripped 7 bases from V and 0 bases from J, with 10 bases between. The CDR3 is 14 amino acids. CDR1 and CDR2 (germline): LNHDA, SQIVND (reference sequence). CDR3 nucleotide sequence: TGTGCCAGTATTCAGCGGAATAGCAATCAGCCCCAGCATTTT. This sequence encodes CASIQRNSNQPQHF.

The chain joins TRBV28 to TRBJ2-7; TRBD2 matches 8 bases. The CDR3 is made up of 15 amino acids. J was trimmed by 1 base and V by 5 bases; bases with no gene match: 7. The germline gives CDR1 MDHEN, CDR2 SYDVKM. The CDR3 bases are TGTGCCAGCAGTATCGAGGTAGCGGGGTCCTACGAGCAGTACTTC. Protein sequence: CASSIEVAGSYEQYF.

The rearrangement joins TRBV4-2 to TRBJ2-7; tentatively, D is TRBD2 (7 bases). Between the trimmed V and J ends, which lost 3 bases and 2 bases, there was a span of 14 bases. CDR3 length: 15 residues. Germline assignment: CDR1 LGHNA and CDR2 YNFKEQ. CDR3 sequence (DNA): TGTGCCAGCAGCCATACCACAGGGACTACCTACGAGCAGTACTTC. Protein sequence: CASSHTTGTTYEQYF.

The chain uses TRBV28 and TRBJ2-7; 11 bases are shared with TRBD2. The junction had 5 bases not matched to a gene; V was cut back by 5 bases and J by 2 bases. From germline, CDR1 is MDHEN and CDR2 SYDVKM. CDR3 size: 15 residues. Here the CDR3 reads CASSLLTSGTYEQYF. The CDR3 DNA sequence: TGTGCCAGCAGTCTTCTGACTAGCGGGACCTACGAGCAGTACTTC.

Only one count was recorded for this clone. The J gene is TRBJ2-7, the V gene TRBV4-1; TRBD1 agrees at 10 bases. Germline CDR1 MGHRA, CDR2 YSYEKL. The CDR3 length is 15 residues. J lost 5 bases, V lost 4 bases, and 8 bases had no gene match. The CDR3 nucleotides read TGCGCCAGCAGCCCATACAGGGACAGGGGCAACGAGCAGTACTTC. Translation gives CASSPYRDRGNEQYF.

This clone was counted a few times. J is TRBJ2-2 and V is TRBV6-6, with D unresolved. Trimming left V 6 bases short and J 8 bases short, with 10 bases between. Germline V gene lookup returns CDR1 MNHNY and CDR2 SVGAGI (reference sequence). The CDR3 contains 12 residues. The CDR3 sequence: CASSLIQGELFF. CDR3 nucleotides: TGTGCCAGCAGCCTAATACAGGGGGAGCTGTTTTTT.

V is TRBV7-3 and J is TRBJ2-1; 7 nucleotides align to TRBD2. V trimming: 2 bases; J trimming: 5 bases; junction bases outside the gene matches: 12. Germline loops: CDR1 SGHTA, CDR2 FQGTGA. The CDR3 spans 17 residues. CDR3 amino acids: CASSLLGEGGPHNEQFF. The CDR3 DNA sequence: TGTGCCAGCAGCTTATTAGGTGAGGGAGGGCCCCACAATGAGCAGTTCTTC.

The chain combines TRBV6-1 with TRBJ1-4; 7 bases line up with TRBD1. The CDR3 consists of 14 residues. Germline V gene data show CDR1 as MNHNS and CDR2 as SASEGT. V dropped 6 bases and J dropped 8; count of bases not matched to a gene: 9. The CDR3 reads CASRGQGGREKLFF. In nucleotides, the CDR3 is TGTGCCAGCAGGGGGCAGGGGGGACGGGAAAAACTGTTTTTT.

This chain links TRBV5-1 with TRBJ2-7; D remains unclear. The germline CDR1 and CDR2 sequences are SGHRS and YFSETQ. Between the trimmed V and J ends, which lost 0 bases and 3 bases, there was a span of 16 bases. CDR3 size: 16 residues. The CDR3 spells CASSLVVASAFYEQYF. The CDR3 DNA is TGCGCCAGCAGCTTGGTGGTCGCATCGGCTTTCTACGAGCAGTACTTC. The full variable domain, in which reference TRBV5-1 and TRBJ2-7 provide the parts outside the CDR3, is KAGVTQTPRYLIKTRGQQVTLSCSPISGHRSVSWYQQTPGQGLQFLFEYFSETQRNKGNFPGRFSGRQFSNSRSEMNVSTLELGDSALYLCASSLVVASAFYEQYFGPGTRLTVT.

The CDR3 DNA sequence: TGTGCCAGCAGTTCTCGGCGGGGGGCAGAGACCCAGTACTTC. Protein sequence: CASSSRRGAETQYF. The chain carries TRBV28 and TRBJ2-5; TRBD2 matches at 8 bases. Unmatched junction bases numbered 5, after V lost 4 bases and J lost 4 bases. The CDR3 sequence is 14 residues long. The germline CDR1 and CDR2 sequences are MDHEN and SYDVKM. Full variable domain (remainder filled in from reference TRBV28 and TRBJ2-5): DVKVTQSSRYLVKRTGEKVFLECVQDMDHENMFWYRQDPGLGLRLIYFSYDVKMKEKGDIPEGYSVSREKKERFSLILESASTNQTSMYLCASSSRRGAETQYFGPGTRLLVL.

This clone has only one observation. The rearrangement joins TRBV5-6 to TRBJ1-5; the D gene is possibly TRBD1 (5 bases). The length of the CDR3 is 12 residues. CDR1 is SGHDT, CDR2 YYEEEE, per germline. V lost 4 bases and J 10 bases, leaving 12 bases between the germline ends. The chain's CDR3 is CASSLRRGPQHF. For the CDR3, the DNA is TGTGCCAGCAGCCTACGAAGGGGCCCCCAGCATTTT.

The chain links TRBV21-1 to TRBJ2-5; TRBD2, the D gene given by the table, was not confirmed from the DNA. TRBV21-1 constitutes a pseudogene. This CDR3 comprises 18 residues. The CDR3 DNA reads TGTGCCAGCAGCAAAGCGGTCCGTGTCACGGGAACCCCAGAGACCCAGTACTTC. It codes for CASSKAVRVTGTPETQYF.

The chain has TRBV25-1 and TRBJ2-5; D call uncertain. Trimming removed 2 bases at V and 2 bases at J, with 12 bases between. Per the germline V gene, CDR1 is MGHDK and CDR2 is SYGVNS. CDR3 length: 15 residues. The CDR3 is CASSEQTSEQETQYF. CDR3 bases: TGTGCCAGCAGTGAACAAACCTCGGAGCAAGAGACCCAGTACTTC.

The rearrangement uses TRBV2 and TRBJ1-2; tentative D call: TRBD1 (5 bases). Germline V CDR1 and CDR2: SNHLY, FYNNEI. This CDR3 has 14 amino acids. The V end was cut by 2 bases, the J end by 4 bases, with 11 bases between. The CDR3 nucleotides are TGTGCCAGCAGTGAACTCGCCGGGACCTATGGCTACACCTTC. It is translated as CASSELAGTYGYTF.

To note about this clone: A read error may account for a junction end that differs from germline. The chain recombines TRBV28 with TRBJ2-2; 9 bases line up with TRBD1. The CDR3 contains 16 residues. In germline, CDR1 is MDHEN, CDR2 SYDVKM. CDR3 coding DNA: TGTGCCAGCAGTTTATATGGGACAGGGAACGCCGGGGAGCTGTTTTTT. This codes for CASSLYGTGNAGELFF.

V and J are TRBV28 and TRBJ2-5; possible D gene TRBD1, 5 bases. The germline V gene has CDR1 MDHEN and CDR2 SYDVKM. CDR3 size: 14 residues. V lost 2 bases, J lost 3 bases, and 10 bases lay in between. The CDR3 coding sequence is TGTGCCAGCAGTTTAGTTGCAGGGAAAGAGACCCAGTACTTC. Encoded protein: CASSLVAGKETQYF.

This chain connects TRBV7-4 to TRBJ2-1, with TRBD2 matching 12 bases. The CDR3 is 18 residues long. From germline, CDR1 is SGHVT and CDR2 SQSDAQ. V was clipped by 5 bases and J by 0 bases; unmatched bases: 8. The CDR3 region has the DNA TGTGCCAGCAGCCCCATACTAGCGGGGGGTACCTCCTACAATGAGCAGTTCTTC. This codes for CASSPILAGGTSYNEQFF.

J is TRBJ1-5 and V is TRBV28; D unresolved. V was pared by 6 bases and J by 8 bases, with 8 bases between. From germline, CDR1 is MDHEN and CDR2 SYDVKM. The CDR3 is 11 residues long. The CDR3 DNA reads TGTGCCAGCAGCGTAGAGGAGCCCCAGCATTTT. Translating gives CASSVEEPQHF.

This clone has only one observation. The chain employs TRBV6-5 and TRBJ1-1; D ambiguous. This CDR3 has 13 residues. V was clipped by 8 bases and J by 1 base, with 11 bases between them. Germline V gene sequence: CDR1 MNHEY, CDR2 SVGAGI. The CDR3 region is CASRGVRNTEAFF. The CDR3 coding sequence is TGTGCCAGCCGCGGGGTCCGGAACACTGAAGCTTTCTTT.

The table lists this clone with a count of one. This CDR3 is CASSHITRRGAHETQYF. The CDR3 DNA follows: TGTGCCAGCAGCCATATTACTAGGAGGGGGGCGCATGAGACCCAGTACTTC. The chain links TRBV4-2 to TRBJ2-5, with D possibly called TRBD1 or TRBD2 (6 bases each). With 3 bases removed from V and 5 bases from J, the gap between germline ends came to 22 bases. CDR1 and CDR2 (germline): LGHNA, YNFKEQ. This CDR3 has 17 residues.

The chain joins TRBV6-5 to TRBJ2-1; TRBD2 matches 7 bases. J lost 9 bases, V lost 8 bases, and 13 bases had no gene match. There are 14 residues in the CDR3. Germline V gene lookup returns CDR1 MNHEY and CDR2 SVGAGI. CDR3 sequence: CASVDRGGSGEQFF. The CDR3 coding sequence is TGTGCCAGCGTAGACCGCGGCGGGAGCGGTGAGCAGTTCTTC.

The genes are TRBV4-1 and TRBJ2-2; 7 nucleotides line up with TRBD2. CDR1 MGHRA and CDR2 YSYEKL come from the germline V gene. V lost 4 bases to trimming and J lost 5 bases; unmatched junction nucleotides: 19. This CDR3 has 19 residues. CDR3 in amino acids: CASSPGLARAGVDTGELFF. The CDR3 DNA sequence: TGCGCCAGCAGCCCAGGCCTGGCTAGGGCGGGAGTGGATACCGGGGAGCTGTTTTTT.